The present T cell receptor (beta chain) was sequenced within a study of blood T cell repertoires in COVID-19. Turning to the study itself: Sample material is recorded as cDNA or gDNA derived from T cells, B-cell-depleted T cells, or PBMCs.

TCRdb's copy holds only in-frame clones and misses some; the assay was immunoSEQ multiplex PCR. The table shows about 220,000 clones, with about 84% occurring only once. The CDR3 spans 15 residues. Looked up from germline, CDR1 is MNHEY and CDR2 is SMNVEV (reference sequence). J was trimmed by 6 bases and V by 3 bases; bases with no gene match: 8. This rearrangement joins TRBV27 to TRBJ2-4, with TRBD1 matching 7 bases. This clonotype was obtained from a human donor in a cohort sampled during active COVID-19. The specimen sequenced was peripheral blood. In DNA, the CDR3 is TGTGCCAGCAGTTTCCTAGACAGGGCGGTAAACATTCAGTACTTC. Its translation is CASSFLDRAVNIQYF.